This T cell receptor (beta chain) was sequenced for a study of T cell responses to AZD1222 COVID-19 vaccine. To note about this clone: The antigen remains unidentified.

Profiling relied on immunoSEQ multiplex PCR, and the TCRdb table lists in-frame clones only, not all of them. The sample records 140,000 to 150,000 clones, roughly 88% being singletons. Study findings and constraints: Repertoires in all cases were sampled only once the peak T cell response had passed. Spike-specific TCR breadth and depth grew following two AZD1222 doses. Across the whole spike, CD4 TCRs peaked at regions 160-218 and 743-854. In the spike-specific TCR repertoire, nearly half reportedly target unmutated variant regions.

Source: peripheral blood, taken on day 0 of AZD1222 vaccination. The receptor comes from an adult in good health.

CDR3 residues: CASSLALDRVSGNTIYF. CDR3 coding DNA: TGTGCCAGCAGCTTGGCCCTCGACAGGGTCTCTGGAAACACCATATATTTT. This chain connects TRBV5-6 to TRBJ1-3; 7 positions agree with TRBD1. The junction had 6 bases not matched to a gene; V was cut back by 0 bases and J by 0 bases. Germline values: CDR1 SGHDT, CDR2 YYEEEE. CDR3 length: 17 residues. Variable domain in full (rest from reference TRBV5-6 and TRBJ1-3): DAGVTQSPTHLIKTRGQQVTLRCSPKSGHDTVSWYQQALGQGPQFIFQYYEEEERQRGNFPDRFSGHQFPNYSSELNVNALLLGDSALYLCASSLALDRVSGNTIYFGEGSWLTVV.